The 32 T cell receptor beta chains below all came from one sample that was sequenced in a study of blood T cell repertoires in COVID-19. Generated by immunoSEQ multiplex PCR, the TCRdb table keeps only in-frame clones and is missing some. This table has about 310,000 clones, around nine tenths appearing once. Sequences were obtained from peripheral blood. Receptor source: a man aged 70-80 years with acute or convalescent COVID-19.

The chain recombines TRBV5-1 with TRBJ2-2, with 7 bases identical to TRBD1. V shed 0 bases and J 5 bases; nucleotides not matched to a gene: 4. There are 15 residues in the CDR3. Per the germline V gene, CDR1 is SGHRS and CDR2 is YFSETQ. The CDR3 DNA reads TGCGCCAGCAGCTTGGGGCACAGGGGAACCGGGGAGCTGTTTTTT. It encodes CASSLGHRGTGELFF.

The genes are TRBV7-2 and TRBJ1-3; TRBD1 matches 7 bases. This CDR3 has 17 residues. The V segment lost 5 bases and the J segment 0 bases; nucleotides outside the gene matches: 10. The germline CDR1 and CDR2 sequences are SGHTA and FQGNSA. CDR3 in DNA: TGTGCCAGCAGCCTAGGGCAGGGGGAATCCTCTGGAAACACCATATATTTT. Amino acid sequence: CASSLGQGESSGNTIYF. The variable domain in full, completed from reference TRBV7-2 and TRBJ1-3, reads GAGVSQSPSNKVTEKGKDVELRCDPISGHTALYWYRQSLGQGLEFLIYFQGNSAPDKSGLPSDRFSAERTGGSVSTLTIQRTQQEDSAVYLCASSLGQGESSGNTIYFGEGSWLTVV.

The rearrangement links TRBV28 to TRBJ1-6; 7 bases map to TRBD1. Trimming removed 7 bases from V and 7 bases from J; junction bases left unmatched: 7. CDR3 length: 14 amino acids. Per the germline V gene, CDR1 is MDHEN and CDR2 is SYDVKM. The CDR3, as DNA: TGTGCCAGCACCCGGGACAGACTCAATTCACCCCTCCACTTT. This encodes CASTRDRLNSPLHF.

The chain links TRBV10-3 to TRBJ2-3, with 8 bases aligning to TRBD2. The CDR3 consists of 14 residues. V lost 10 bases, J lost 2 bases, and 8 bases stayed unmatched. Germline-derived CDR1 and CDR2 are ENHRY and SYGVKD. Here the CDR3 DNA reads TGTGCCAGCCGGACTAGCCAATCCACAGATACGCAGTATTTT. Translating it yields CASRTSQSTDTQYF.

This chain joins TRBV9 and TRBJ2-3; the match to TRBD1 covers 9 bases. The V gene's germline CDR1 is SGDLS and CDR2 YYNGEE. This CDR3 is built from 16 residues. Germline trimming cut 0 bases from V and 6 bases from J; bases unmatched to any gene: 8. CDR3 region: CASSVGPGQGWDTQYF. CDR3 sequence (DNA): TGTGCCAGCAGCGTAGGACCGGGACAGGGATGGGATACGCAGTATTTT.

This clone was observed a single time. The chain links TRBV28 to TRBJ1-1; D is unclear. Per germline, CDR1 MDHEN and CDR2 SYDVKM. The CDR3 covers 11 residues. Trimming removed 1 base from V and 8 bases from J, with 5 bases in between. CDR3: CASSLFQEAFF. The CDR3 DNA sequence: TGTGCCAGCAGTTTATTCCAGGAAGCTTTCTTT. The full variable domain, with the rest looked up from reference TRBV28 and TRBJ1-1, is DVKVTQSSRYLVKRTGEKVFLECVQDMDHENMFWYRQDPGLGLRLIYFSYDVKMKEKGDIPEGYSVSREKKERFSLILESASTNQTSMYLCASSLFQEAFFGQGTRLTVV.

The CDR3, as DNA: TGTGCCAGCAGCATCTACCCGGACAGGGGCCCTTACGAGCAGTACTTC. Translated: CASSIYPDRGPYEQYF. The chain combines TRBV11-2 with TRBJ2-7, with TRBD1 matching 9 bases. This CDR3 is 16 amino acids long. In germline, CDR1 is SGHAT, CDR2 FQNNGV. With V trimmed by 5 bases and J by 4 bases, 12 bases remained unmatched.

This rearrangement joins TRBV7-9 to TRBJ1-3; 8 nucleotides match TRBD1. Germline V CDR1 and CDR2: SEHNR, FQNEAQ (reference sequence). The J segment lost 8 bases and the V segment lost 5 bases, leaving 11 bases of the junction unmatched. This CDR3 is 15 amino acids long. CDR3 DNA sequence: TGTGCCAGCAGCCGAGTAGAAGAACAGGGGGACACCATATATTTT. Its protein is CASSRVEEQGDTIYF.

Comments on this clone: Other DNA sequences within the sample encode an identical CDR3. The chain joins TRBV6-2 or TRBV6-3 to TRBJ1-5; TRBD1 matches at 7 bases. Germline V gives CDR1 MNHEY, CDR2 SVGEGT. This CDR3 comprises 14 residues. V trimming: 4 bases; J trimming: 7 bases; junction bases outside the gene matches: 7. The CDR3 DNA sequence: TGTGCCAGCAGTTTGACAGGGAAAGGGCAGCCCCAGCATTTT. It yields the protein CASSLTGKGQPQHF.

Points on this clone: Different DNA sequences within this sample yield the same CDR3. The genes are TRBV2 and TRBJ1-1; 8 nucleotides match TRBD1. Germline V gene data show CDR1 as SNHLY and CDR2 as FYNNEI. V trimming: 4 bases; J trimming: 4 bases; junction bases outside the gene matches: 5. The CDR3 runs 14 residues. CDR3 DNA sequence: TGTGCCAGCAGTGCGGACAGGGAGAGCACTGAAGCTTTCTTT. It encodes CASSADRESTEAFF.

The genes are TRBV6-5 and TRBJ1-2; a weak D match, TRBD1 (5 bases). The V end lost 0 bases, the J end lost 4 bases, and 9 bases lay between the germline ends. Germline CDR1 MNHEY, CDR2 SVGAGI. This CDR3 has 14 amino acids. The CDR3 region is CASSYSQGSYGYTF. The CDR3 DNA is TGTGCCAGCAGTTACTCGCAGGGAAGCTATGGCTACACCTTC.

This clone has only one observation. The chain links TRBV18 to TRBJ2-1; 9 bases line up with TRBD2. Germline V gene sequence: CDR1 KGHSH, CDR2 LQKENI. V dropped 3 bases and J dropped 5; count of bases not matched to a gene: 8. The CDR3 runs to 16 residues. The CDR3 DNA sequence: TGTGCCAGCTCACCGACTCGCCTAGCGGGGCACAATGAGCAGTTCTTC. Its protein is CASSPTRLAGHNEQFF.

V and J are TRBV5-4 and TRBJ2-1, with D tentatively TRBD1 (5 bases). The germline V gene has CDR1 SGHNT and CDR2 YYREEE (reference sequence). V was clipped by 4 bases and J by 4 bases, with 9 bases between them. This CDR3 has 13 residues. Here the CDR3 reads CASSGDRYNEQFF. The CDR3 bases are TGTGCCAGCAGCGGCGACAGATACAATGAGCAGTTCTTC. The entire variable domain, with the rest obtained from reference TRBV5-4 and TRBJ2-1, is as follows: ETGVTQSPTHLIKTRGQQVTLRCSSQSGHNTVSWYQQALGQGPQFIFQYYREEENGRGNFPPRFSGLQFPNYSSELNVNALELDDSALYLCASSGDRYNEQFFGPGTRLTVL.

The chain combines TRBV7-9 with TRBJ2-2; 14 bases align to TRBD2. The J segment lost 1 base and the V segment lost 5 bases, leaving 6 bases of the junction unmatched. Germline assignment: CDR1 SEHNR and CDR2 FQNEAQ (reference sequence). This CDR3 has 18 amino acids. This CDR3 reads CASSPGTSGGLNTGELFF. Written as DNA, the CDR3 is TGTGCCAGCAGCCCCGGGACTAGCGGGGGCCTGAACACCGGGGAGCTGTTTTTT.

CDR3 coding DNA: TGTGCCGGGCCGGGACAGGGTTTCCACGAGCAGTACTTC. Translation: CAGPGQGFHEQYF. This chain uses TRBV5-3 with TRBJ2-7; TRBD1 matches 9 bases. Being an ORF, TRBV5-3 has a function that is uncertain. Trimming at V came to 10 bases and at J to 5 bases, leaving 10 bases not matched to a gene. The CDR3 is made up of 13 amino acids.

This clone was detected only a few times. The J gene is TRBJ1-2, the V gene TRBV6-2 or TRBV6-3, with D perhaps TRBD1 (5 bases). The V gene's germline CDR1 is MNHEY and CDR2 SVGEGT. Trimming cost V 7 bases and J 5 bases, with 14 bases left between them. This CDR3 has 13 amino acids. The CDR3 protein is CASTPRGIYGYTF. Here the CDR3 DNA reads TGTGCCAGCACCCCCCGGGGGATATATGGCTACACCTTC.

The CDR3 sequence: CASSQDQRENEKLFF. The DNA of the CDR3 is TGCGCCAGCAGCCAAGATCAGAGGGAAAATGAAAAACTGTTTTTT. J is TRBJ1-4 and V is TRBV4-3, with D uncertain. V shed 0 bases and J shed 5 bases, with 10 bases lying between them. This CDR3 has 15 amino acids. CDR1 LGHNA and CDR2 YSLEER come from the germline V gene.

The V gene is TRBV5-4, the J gene TRBJ2-5; D might be TRBD1 (6 bases). The V gene's germline CDR1 is SGHNT and CDR2 YYREEE (reference sequence). The CDR3 is 14 residues long. With 2 bases removed from V and 0 bases from J, the gap between germline ends came to 8 bases. CDR3 sequence: CASSFRDNQETQYF. For the CDR3, the DNA is TGTGCCAGCAGCTTCCGGGACAACCAAGAGACCCAGTACTTC. The full variable domain, in which reference TRBV5-4 and TRBJ2-5 provide the parts outside the CDR3, is ETGVTQSPTHLIKTRGQQVTLRCSSQSGHNTVSWYQQALGQGPQFIFQYYREEENGRGNFPPRFSGLQFPNYSSELNVNALELDDSALYLCASSFRDNQETQYFGPGTRLLVL.

V usage is TRBV28 and J usage is TRBJ2-2, with 7 bases that match TRBD2. The CDR3 length is 12 residues. The V segment lost 5 bases and the J segment 8 bases; nucleotides outside the gene matches: 2. Germline V gene data show CDR1 as MDHEN and CDR2 as SYDVKM. The CDR3 sequence: CASSGGEGELFF. DNA of the CDR3: TGTGCCAGCAGTGGGGGGGAAGGGGAGCTGTTTTTT.

V gene TRBV19 combines with J gene TRBJ2-3, with 10 bases fitting TRBD2. The CDR3 spans 14 residues. CDR1 is LNHDA and CDR2 is SQIVND in the germline V gene (reference sequence). J lost 0 bases, V lost 6 bases, and 0 bases had no gene match. The CDR3 is CASRLAGSTDTQYF. The CDR3 nucleotides are TGTGCCAGTAGACTAGCGGGGAGCACAGATACGCAGTATTTT.

The V call is TRBV9, the J call TRBJ1-2; D is ambiguous. The V end was cut by 0 bases, the J end by 4 bases, with 13 bases between. Germline-derived CDR1 and CDR2 are SGDLS and YYNGEE. This CDR3 comprises 15 residues. CDR3 in amino acids: CASSVGILDGYGYTF. The CDR3 DNA reads TGTGCCAGCAGCGTAGGTATTCTAGACGGCTATGGCTACACCTTC.

This rearrangement joins TRBV27 to TRBJ2-1, with 8 bases aligning to TRBD2. The CDR3 is 11 residues long. Trimming took 8 bases from V and 14 from J; bases not matched to a gene: 8. Germline CDR1 reads MNHEY; CDR2 reads SMNVEV (reference sequence). The CDR3 protein is CASERGSGKFF. The DNA of the CDR3 is TGTGCCAGCGAACGGGGTAGCGGGAAGTTCTTC.

CDR3 bases: TGTGCCAGCAGCCTAGACGGGAGCGCGGGCTACACCTTC. This codes for CASSLDGSAGYTF. The gene calls are TRBV6-2 or TRBV6-3 and TRBJ1-2; D unclear. The germline V gene has CDR1 MNHEY and CDR2 SVGEGT. Trimming stripped 6 bases from V and 8 bases from J, with 16 bases between. CDR3 length: 13 amino acids.

V is TRBV6-2 or TRBV6-3 and J is TRBJ1-1; D gene unclear. Germline V gives CDR1 MNHEY, CDR2 SVGEGT. Trimming took 4 bases from V and 4 from J, leaving 7 bases between them. This CDR3 region has 12 residues. CDR3 protein: CASSSIGTEAFF. CDR3 nucleotide sequence: TGTGCCAGCAGTTCGATCGGCACTGAAGCTTTCTTT.

This chain links TRBV7-9 with TRBJ1-3, with D hard to call. CDR3 size: 14 residues. The germline gives CDR1 SEHNR, CDR2 FQNEAQ (reference sequence). V dropped 6 bases and J dropped 7 bases, with 16 bases sitting between them. CDR3 sequence reads: CASSPTSAANTIYF. CDR3 nucleotides: TGTGCCAGCAGTCCGACATCCGCCGCGAACACCATATATTTT. Full variable domain (remainder filled in from reference TRBV7-9 and TRBJ1-3): DTGVSQNPRHKITKRGQNVTFRCDPISEHNRLYWYRQTLGQGPEFLTYFQNEAQLEKSRLLSDRFSAERPKGSFSTLEIQRTEQGDSAMYLCASSPTSAANTIYFGEGSWLTVV.

This chain connects TRBV28 to TRBJ1-5, with TRBD1 identical over 8 bases. In germline, CDR1 is MDHEN, CDR2 SYDVKM. The CDR3 loop spans 16 amino acids. Germline trimming cut 4 bases from V and 6 bases from J; bases unmatched to any gene: 11. The DNA of the CDR3 is TGTGCCAGCAGTTCATCTAGGAGGACAGGGAGTCAGCCCCAGCATTTT. It translates to CASSSSRRTGSQPQHF.

The J gene is TRBJ1-4, the V gene TRBV15; the match to TRBD1 covers 7 bases. With V trimmed by 5 bases and J by 7 bases, 16 bases remained unmatched. Germline V gene lookup returns CDR1 LNHNV and CDR2 YYDKDF (reference sequence). CDR3 length: 17 amino acids. CDR3 region: CATSGARQGGGGEKLFF. CDR3 DNA: TGTGCCACCAGCGGCGCAAGACAGGGCGGAGGCGGTGAAAAACTGTTTTTT.

This clone was recorded once. V gene TRBV11-2 combines with J gene TRBJ2-7; TRBD1 matches 7 bases. CDR1 SGHAT and CDR2 FQNNGV come from the germline V gene. CDR3 length equals 14 residues. The V and J ends lost 5 bases and 6 bases, in that order; junction bases with no gene match: 10. CDR3 residues: CASSPNRGGTEQYF. The CDR3 DNA sequence: TGTGCCAGCAGCCCCAACAGGGGTGGGACCGAGCAGTACTTC.

The chain joins TRBV4-1 to TRBJ1-2, with a possible D match to TRBD1 (5 bases). Germline-derived CDR1 and CDR2 are MGHRA and YSYEKL. The CDR3 sequence is 13 residues long. Trimming shortened V by 0 bases and J by 5 bases, and 7 bases separated the two germline ends. CDR3 in amino acids: CASSQEGAYGYTF. CDR3 bases: TGCGCCAGCAGCCAAGAAGGGGCATATGGCTACACCTTC.

This clone was observed a few times. The rearrangement uses TRBV28 and TRBJ1-1, with D unresolved. The CDR3 totals 15 residues. From germline, CDR1 is MDHEN and CDR2 SYDVKM. V dropped 4 bases and J dropped 10 bases, with 22 bases sitting between them. As DNA, the CDR3 is TGTGCCAGCAGTTCCTCCGAGACAACGCGCGGGTTAGCTTTCTTT. It encodes CASSSSETTRGLAFF.

V usage is TRBV24-1 and J usage is TRBJ2-7; D remains ambiguous. Trimming shortened V by 1 base and J by 6 bases, and 9 bases separated the two germline ends. Germline lookup yields CDR1 KGHDR and CDR2 SFDVKD. This CDR3 comprises 13 residues. The CDR3 region has the DNA TGTGCCACCAGTGATTTCGGTTTAGCCGAGCAGTACTTC. Protein sequence: CATSDFGLAEQYF.

The chain employs TRBV24-1 and TRBJ1-5; unclear D gene. Germline values: CDR1 KGHDR, CDR2 SFDVKD. CDR3 length: 10 amino acids. The V end lost 12 bases, the J end lost 5 bases, and 7 bases lay between the germline ends. CDR3 sequence reads: CAPSHQPQHF. CDR3 in DNA: TGTGCCCCTTCCCATCAGCCCCAGCATTTT.